This T cell receptor beta chain came from a study of blood T cell repertoires in COVID-19. The study drew participants aged roughly 18 to 89 years from about two dozen US areas. Participants reported their clinical history, and cohort assignment relied on those reports. Two negative PCRs, clearance, or symptom resolution characterized the recovered Cohort 3 donors. In the original processing: Reference gene primer amplification in the assay estimated nucleated cell counts. This table comes from immunoSEQ multiplex PCR, and its TCRdb copy is limited to in-frame clones, with some not included. The D gene and trimming were derived from the DNA, and the V and J assignments and clone size from that table. The sample gives approximately 290,000 clones, approximately 85% of which show up once; more than 4% is in the top ten. The sequencing sample was made of PBMCs or T cells enriched from blood (not recorded which). The sequence was collected from a woman aged 30 to 39 who had recovered from COVID-19.

The CDR3 is CASRWGDRGTGELFF. The CDR3 DNA is TGTGCCAGCAGGTGGGGGGACAGGGGCACCGGGGAGCTGTTTTTT. This chain links TRBV28 with TRBJ2-2; 10 nucleotides line up with TRBD1. Germline loops: CDR1 MDHEN, CDR2 SYDVKM. The CDR3 is made up of 15 amino acids. Losses at the gene ends were 6 bases for V and 4 bases for J; bases not matched to a gene: 5.